What follows are 22 T cell receptor beta chains derived from one specimen sequenced in a study of vaccination and CD4 T cells after COVID-19. Once obtained from cultured CD4+ T cells, the DNA was sequenced using the Oncomine TCR Beta short-read assay. Each CDR3 protein is one row after TCRdb ran MiXCR on the PCR reads. Among over 10,000 distinct CDR3 sequences listed, 40% to 45% were seen once. As to treatment: roughly nine-day PBMC culture with coronavirus spike peptide pools or control peptides (ViraFEST assay). No antigen is known for these receptors. The sample consisted of CD4+ T cells from blood, cultured in vitro. The receptor source for this set is a human donor who had recovered from COVID-19.

J is TRBJ2-7 and V is TRBV24-1; 11 positions agree with TRBD2. Germline V gives CDR1 KGHDR, CDR2 SFDVKD. The CDR3 covers 14 residues. The V gene end was trimmed by 5 bases and the J gene end by 6 bases; junction bases not matched to a gene: 5. Here the CDR3 DNA reads TGTGCCACCAGTGGTAGCGGGGGGGCCTTCGAGCAGTACTTC. Its protein product is CATSGSGGAFEQYF.

This clonotype was counted between two and nine times. The chain combines TRBV5-1 with TRBJ1-3; D is perhaps TRBD1 (5 bases). The CDR3 is 14 amino acids. Germline loops: CDR1 SGHRS, CDR2 YFSETQ. Trimming cost V 0 bases and J 7 bases, with 11 bases left between them. The CDR3 region is CASSLGQRGNTIYF. The CDR3, as DNA: TGCGCCAGCAGCTTGGGACAGAGAGGGAACACCATATATTTT.

This clonotype has just a few counts. The chain combines TRBV20-1 with TRBJ2-7; D tentatively reads TRBD1 or TRBD2 (5 bases each). V was cut by 6 bases and J by 2 bases, with 17 bases left in between. This CDR3 comprises 14 residues. The germline gives CDR1 DFQATT, CDR2 SNEGSKA (reference sequence). The CDR3 DNA follows: TGCAGTGCCCCGAATCCAGGGAGCACCTACGAGCAGTACTTC. It specifies CSAPNPGSTYEQYF.

This chain links TRBV2 with TRBJ1-1; D ambiguous. V lost 3 bases to trimming and J lost 3 bases, with 14 bases between them. The CDR3 spans 15 residues. CDR1 is SNHLY, CDR2 FYNNEI, per germline. CDR3 DNA sequence: TGTGCCAGCAGTGAGAATTGGGGAAAGTACACTGAAGCTTTCTTT. Its protein product is CASSENWGKYTEAFF. The full variable domain, its missing parts supplied by reference TRBV2 and TRBJ1-1, is EPEVTQTPSHQVTQMGQEVILRCVPISNHLYFYWYRQILGQKVEFLVSFYNNEISEKSEIFDDQFSVERPDGSNFTLKIRSTKLEDSAMYFCASSENWGKYTEAFFGQGTRLTVV.

This chain links TRBV7-3 with TRBJ1-6, with D perhaps matching TRBD1 (5 bases). V lost 1 base and J 10 bases, leaving 14 bases between the germline ends. Germline CDR1 reads SGHTA; CDR2 reads FQGTGA. The CDR3 totals 15 residues. In DNA form, the CDR3 reads TGTGCCAGCAGCTTAAGCCCGGGGACGAAATCACCCCTCCACTTT. This encodes CASSLSPGTKSPLHF.

In its sample, this clonotype was seen a few times. The chain links TRBV6-5 to TRBJ1-6; a weak D match, TRBD1 (6 bases). The CDR3 is 12 amino acids. Germline-derived CDR1 and CDR2 are MNHEY and SVGAGI. The germline V and J ends were trimmed by 4 bases and 16 bases, with 14 bases remaining between them. As DNA, the CDR3 is TGTGCCAGCAGTTCCAGACAGGCCTCTCTCCACTTT. Protein product: CASSSRQASLHF.

The chain uses TRBV7-9 and TRBJ2-2; D uncertain. V was clipped by 2 bases and J by 6 bases, with 16 bases between them. Germline CDR1 and CDR2: SEHNR and FQNEAQ (reference sequence). The CDR3 is made up of 16 amino acids. CDR3 residues: CASSLRAAIGAGELFF. The CDR3 DNA reads TGTGCCAGCAGCTTAAGGGCAGCGATAGGCGCCGGGGAGCTGTTTTTT.

This clonotype was seen a handful of times. The chain couples TRBV7-2 to TRBJ1-1; no definite D call. V was trimmed by 5 bases and J by 4 bases, leaving 8 bases between them. Germline V gene lookup returns CDR1 SGHTA and CDR2 FQGNSA. The CDR3 runs 12 residues. The CDR3 loop reads CASSLDGTEAFF. CDR3 bases: TGTGCCAGCAGCCTGGACGGCACTGAAGCTTTCTTT.

The chain combines TRBV5-1 with TRBJ2-1, with D unclear. CDR1 SGHRS and CDR2 YFSETQ come from the germline V gene. This CDR3 is built from 13 residues. Trimming removed 2 bases from V and 4 bases from J, with 7 bases in between. The CDR3 loop is CASSLMGYNEQFF. The CDR3 region has the DNA TGCGCCAGCAGCTTAATGGGGTACAATGAGCAGTTCTTC. The whole variable domain, remainder taken from reference TRBV5-1 and TRBJ2-1, is KAGVTQTPRYLIKTRGQQVTLSCSPISGHRSVSWYQQTPGQGLQFLFEYFSETQRNKGNFPGRFSGRQFSNSRSEMNVSTLELGDSALYLCASSLMGYNEQFFGPGTRLTVL.

The rearrangement joins TRBV7-7 to TRBJ2-5, with 8 bases identical to TRBD2. V lost 3 bases and J lost 5; bases outside the gene matches: 5. This CDR3 is built from 14 residues. The V gene's germline CDR1 is SSHAT and CDR2 FNYEAQ (reference sequence). The CDR3 loop is CASSLAGGRETQYF. Here the CDR3 DNA reads TGTGCCAGCAGCTTGGCGGGGGGCCGGGAGACCCAGTACTTC.

V usage is TRBV6-5 and J usage is TRBJ1-2; a weak D match, TRBD1 (6 bases). This CDR3 contains 13 residues. Germline V CDR1 and CDR2: MNHEY, SVGAGI. The V and J ends lost 3 bases and 8 bases respectively, with 13 bases between them. Here the CDR3 reads CASSYEGGRGYTF. The CDR3 bases are TGTGCCAGCAGTTATGAGGGGGGGCGAGGCTACACCTTC.

This clonotype was detected a few times. The V and J genes are TRBV24-1 and TRBJ2-2; 7 positions agree with TRBD1. Germline loops: CDR1 KGHDR, CDR2 SFDVKD. V was pared by 7 bases and J by 6 bases, with 7 bases of the junction left unmatched. The CDR3 extends over 14 amino acids. This chain's CDR3 is CATSTGARAGELFF. The CDR3 region has the DNA TGTGCCACCAGCACAGGGGCGAGGGCCGGGGAGCTGTTTTTT.

This clonotype appeared a few times. The J gene is TRBJ1-4, the V gene TRBV6-5, with TRBD1 as a possible D gene (5 bases). The CDR3 length is 14 residues. CDR1 is MNHEY and CDR2 is SVGAGI in the germline V gene. V gave up 2 bases and J gave up 8 bases, with 12 bases separating them. The CDR3 nucleotides read TGTGCCAGCAGTTACCGGCCAGGGAGAGAAAAACTGTTTTTT. It yields the protein CASSYRPGREKLFF.

Here the CDR3 DNA reads TGTGCCAGCACAAACCAGGACAGGGACACTGAAGCTTTCTTT. It yields the protein CASTNQDRDTEAFF. The V gene is TRBV27, the J gene TRBJ1-1; 8 nucleotides line up with TRBD1. This CDR3 region has 14 residues. Germline-derived CDR1 and CDR2 are MNHEY and SMNVEV (reference sequence). V lost 7 bases, J lost 3 bases, and 7 bases stayed unmatched.

This clonotype was counted a single time. The chain combines TRBV5-1 with TRBJ2-5; tentatively, D is TRBD2 (5 bases). CDR1 and CDR2 (germline): SGHRS, YFSETQ. Trimming took 0 bases from V and 2 from J, leaving 8 bases between them. This CDR3 spans 14 amino acids. This CDR3 is CASSLGSGQETQYF. The DNA for the CDR3 is TGCGCCAGCAGCTTGGGTTCGGGGCAAGAGACCCAGTACTTC. The complete variable domain, with remaining parts taken from reference TRBV5-1 and TRBJ2-5, reads KAGVTQTPRYLIKTRGQQVTLSCSPISGHRSVSWYQQTPGQGLQFLFEYFSETQRNKGNFPGRFSGRQFSNSRSEMNVSTLELGDSALYLCASSLGSGQETQYFGPGTRLLVL.

The chain has TRBV20-1 and TRBJ2-7; 11 nucleotides agree with TRBD2. This CDR3 comprises 14 residues. J was trimmed by 4 bases and V by 6 bases; bases with no gene match: 8. Germline values: CDR1 DFQATT, CDR2 SNEGSKA (reference sequence). CDR3 nucleotide sequence: TGCAGTGCCTTAGGACTAGCGGGTGATTACGAGCAGTACTTC. Encoded protein: CSALGLAGDYEQYF.

This clonotype appeared a few times. This chain joins TRBV7-2 and TRBJ1-6; D uncertain. Germline-derived CDR1 and CDR2 are SGHTA and FQGNSA. Trimming stripped 0 bases from V and 5 bases from J, with 8 bases between. The CDR3 length is 15 residues. CDR3 loop: CASSLAWVDNSPLHF. DNA of the CDR3: TGTGCCAGCAGCTTAGCCTGGGTGGATAATTCACCCCTCCACTTT.

The J gene is TRBJ1-1, the V gene TRBV20-1; D uncertain. This CDR3 spans 12 amino acids. With 6 bases removed from V and 0 bases from J, the gap between germline ends came to 8 bases. The germline gives CDR1 DFQATT, CDR2 SNEGSKA (reference sequence). The CDR3 coding sequence is TGCAGTGCCCTGGGTTTGAACACTGAAGCTTTCTTT. Amino acid sequence: CSALGLNTEAFF.

The V gene is TRBV11-1, the J gene TRBJ2-5; no clear D gene. The CDR3 totals 14 residues. V dropped 5 bases and J dropped 5 bases, with 15 bases sitting between them. Germline CDR1 reads SGHAT; CDR2 reads FQDESV (reference sequence). CDR3 loop: CASSDNNEWETQYF. In nucleotides, the CDR3 is TGTGCCAGCAGCGATAATAATGAGTGGGAGACCCAGTACTTC.

This sequence joins TRBV7-2 and TRBJ2-1; 9 bases match TRBD2. There are 16 residues in the CDR3. Germline trimming cut 1 base from V and 3 bases from J; bases unmatched to any gene: 4. Germline CDR1 SGHTA, CDR2 FQGNSA. The chain's CDR3 is CASSLGWRGGYNEQFF. In DNA form, the CDR3 reads TGTGCCAGCAGCTTAGGATGGCGGGGGGGCTACAATGAGCAGTTCTTC.

Here the CDR3 reads CASSSLSGGFQETQYF. CDR3 nucleotide sequence: TGTGCCAGTAGTTCGCTGAGCGGGGGATTCCAAGAGACCCAGTACTTC. The chain couples TRBV19 to TRBJ2-5; 8 nucleotides align to TRBD2. The CDR3 extends over 16 amino acids. Germline V gives CDR1 LNHDA, CDR2 SQIVND (reference sequence). V was clipped by 5 bases and J by 1 base; unmatched bases: 9.

The J gene is TRBJ2-7, the V gene TRBV27; a weak D match, TRBD1 (6 bases). Germline CDR1 reads MNHEY; CDR2 reads SMNVEV (reference sequence). The CDR3 is made up of 15 amino acids. V dropped 3 bases and J dropped 2 bases, with 14 bases sitting between them. CDR3: CASSFRDTMTYEQYF. The DNA for the CDR3 is TGTGCCAGCAGTTTCCGGGACACCATGACCTACGAGCAGTACTTC.